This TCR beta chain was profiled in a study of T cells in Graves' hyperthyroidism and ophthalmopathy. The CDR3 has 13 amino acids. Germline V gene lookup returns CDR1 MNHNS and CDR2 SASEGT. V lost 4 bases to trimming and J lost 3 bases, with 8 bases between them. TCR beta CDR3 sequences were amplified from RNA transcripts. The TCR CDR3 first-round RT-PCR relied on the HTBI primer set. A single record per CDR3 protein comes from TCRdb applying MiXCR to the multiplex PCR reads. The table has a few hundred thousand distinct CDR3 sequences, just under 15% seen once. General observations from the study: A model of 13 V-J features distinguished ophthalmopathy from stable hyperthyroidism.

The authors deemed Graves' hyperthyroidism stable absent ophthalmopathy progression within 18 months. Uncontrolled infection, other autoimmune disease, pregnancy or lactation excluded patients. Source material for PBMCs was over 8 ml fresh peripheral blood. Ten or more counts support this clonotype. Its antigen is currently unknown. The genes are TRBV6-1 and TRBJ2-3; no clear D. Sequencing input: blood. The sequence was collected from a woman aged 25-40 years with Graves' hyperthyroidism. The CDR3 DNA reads TGTGCCAGCAGTGGAGTAGGGACAGATACGCAGTATTTT. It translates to CASSGVGTDTQYF.